What follows is one TCR beta chain and its context. This entry comes from a study of PD-1 blockade in mismatch repair-deficient tumors. The CDR3 contains 15 residues. V lost 4 bases, J lost 9 bases, and 7 bases stayed unmatched. CDR1 and CDR2 (germline): SGDLS, YYNGEE. The data were produced by immunoSEQ multiplex PCR, yet TCRdb's version contains in-frame clones alone and is incomplete. The sample holds over 75,000 clones, approximately 81% seen once. The J gene is TRBJ2-1, the V gene TRBV9; 13 nucleotides agree with TRBD2. This receptor was identified in an adult with mismatch repair-deficient cancer. The specimen comprised peripheral blood, sampled 12 weeks after starting pembrolizumab. The CDR3 DNA is TGTGCCAGCAGCCCCGGACTAGCGGGAGAGCCTGAGCAGTTCTTC. This translates into CASSPGLAGEPEQFF.